Listed below are T cell receptor beta chains from one sample, sequenced in a study of control samples from healthy donors and cancer patients. Profiled with immunoSEQ multiplex PCR; TCRdb holds only in-frame clones, not every one. The table lists approximately 170,000 clones, 80% to 95% of them singletons, with 0.68% in the top ten. Sequenced material: blood. These receptor sequences come from a woman aged 25 to 39 in good health. The CDR3 runs from the conserved cysteine through the conserved F or W. Fields, in order: clone size, V gene, J gene, D gene, CDR3 DNA, CDR3 protein. A D gene is named only where the DNA matches it firmly. Size tells how often a clone was seen (once, few, many) or the class of an expanded clone, and some rows leave it out.

>NA|TRBV1|TRBJ1-1|NA
TGCACCAGCAGCCGCGGTCCTGAAGCTTTCTTT
CTSSRGPEAFF
>NA|TRBV19|TRBJ2-3|TRBD1
TGTGCCAGTAGTGCCGGGACAGCTCCCGATACGCAGTATTTT
CASSAGTAPDTQYF
>NA|TRBV7-2|TRBJ2-1|NA
TGTGCCAGCAGCTTAGCTCCGGGCCCAAGTATGAATGAGCAGTTCTTC
CASSLAPGPSMNEQFF
>NA|TRBV6-5|TRBJ2-1|NA
TGTGCCAGCAGATGGACTATTTACAATGAGCAGTTCTTC
CASRWTIYNEQFF
>NA|TRBV5-4|TRBJ2-5|TRBD1
TGTGCCAGCAGCCTGGCCGACAGGGCATTACAAGAGACCCAGTACTTC
CASSLADRALQETQYF
>NA|TRBV5-1|TRBJ2-6|TRBD1
TGCGCCAGCAGACAGGGGGCTGGGGCCAACGTCCTGACTTTC
CASRQGAGANVLTF
>NA|TRBV5-6|TRBJ2-5|NA
TGTGCCAGCAGCTTGGCCCTAGCAAGAGGGGAGACCCAGTACTTC
CASSLALARGETQYF
>few|TRBV18|TRBJ2-2|NA
TGTGCCAGCTCACCAGACAGGTTACGGACCGGGGAGCTGTTTTTT
CASSPDRLRTGELFF
>NA|TRBV4-1|TRBJ1-1|NA
TGCGCCAGCAGCCAATGGGGGAGTGAAGCTTTCTTT
CASSQWGSEAFF
>once|TRBV27|TRBJ2-3|NA
TGTGCCAGCAGTGGGGGGCCCCACCACACAGATACGCAGTATTTT
CASSGGPHHTDTQYF
>NA|TRBV29-1|TRBJ2-5|TRBD1
TGCAGCGTCTCAGGGGGTACAGGGACGGAGACCCAGTACTTC
CSVSGGTGTETQYF
>NA|TRBV7-9|TRBJ2-1|TRBD2
TGTGCCAGCAGGCGACTAGCGGGATTATACAATGAGCAGTTCTTC
CASRRLAGLYNEQFF
>NA|TRBV29-1|TRBJ2-1|NA
TGCAGCGTTGAGGGGACTGACTCCTACAATGAGCAGTTCTTC
CSVEGTDSYNEQFF
>once|TRBV14|TRBJ1-1|NA
TGTGCCAGCGGCGTCATAACGGCCACAGGGCGAATGAACACTGAAGCTTTCTTT
CASGVITATGRMNTEAFF
>NA|TRBV27|TRBJ2-1|NA
TGTGCCAGCAGTTACGGGAGTCTGGGGGATGAGCAGTTCTTC
CASSYGSLGDEQFF
>NA|TRBV29-1|TRBJ1-1|NA
TGCAGCGTTTCGGGGGGGGAGAGGGCTGAAGCTTTCTTT
CSVSGGERAEAFF
>few|TRBV24-1|TRBJ2-7|NA
TGTGCCACCAGTGATTCCTCCCGGGACGGCCCCTACGAGCAGTACTTC
CATSDSSRDGPYEQYF
>NA|TRBV19|TRBJ1-1|NA
TGTGCCAGTAGTATTCGGGGCGGGAGCACTGAAGCTTTCTTT
CASSIRGGSTEAFF
>NA|TRBV10-3|TRBJ2-7|TRBD1
TGTGCCATCAGTGAGTCGATGGGACAGGGTATCTTGGCCTACGAGCAGTACTTC
CAISESMGQGILAYEQYF
>once|TRBV7-3|TRBJ2-1|NA
TGTGCCAGCAGCGTTCAAGCGGTGAGCTCCTACAATGAGCAGTTCTTC
CASSVQAVSSYNEQFF
>few|TRBV4-2|TRBJ2-7|TRBD2
TGTGCCAGCAGCCTACCCGGGGGGTACGAGCAGTACTTC
CASSLPGGYEQYF
>once|TRBV7-8|TRBJ2-7|TRBD1
TGTGCCAGCAGCTTAGTCCGGACAGGGGACGAGCAGTACTTC
CASSLVRTGDEQYF
>NA|TRBV7-9|TRBJ2-3|NA
TGTGCCAGCAGCCCGGACAGAGATACGCAGTATTTT
CASSPDRDTQYF
>NA|TRBV9|TRBJ1-3|NA
TGTGCCAGCAGCGTAGGGTCTTGGGGAACCCGTCTCTCTGGAAACACCATATATTTT
CASSVGSWGTRLSGNTIYF
>NA|TRBV7-3|TRBJ2-6|NA
TGTGCCAGCAGCTTACGCTCCTCAGGGTCTGGGGCCAACGTCCTGACTTTC
CASSLRSSGSGANVLTF
>NA|TRBV6-6|TRBJ2-2|NA
TGTGCCAGCAGGCGAAGATTCTTACTAGCACCGAACACCGGGGAGCTGTTTTTT
CASRRRFLLAPNTGELFF
>NA|TRBV4-2|TRBJ1-2|TRBD1
TGTGCCAGCAGCTCGAAAGGGACAGGGGGTTCGGACTATGGCTACACCTTC
CASSSKGTGGSDYGYTF
>NA|TRBV7-3|TRBJ2-2|TRBD2
TGTGCCAGCAGCTTAGCGGGAGTCTCCGGGGAGCTGTTTTTT
CASSLAGVSGELFF
>NA|TRBV28|TRBJ2-7|TRBD2
TGTGCCAGCAGTTTCCTCCCTAGCGGGATGAATGACGAGCAGTACTTC
CASSFLPSGMNDEQYF
>NA|TRBV5-1|TRBJ2-3|NA
TGCGCCAGCAGCCGGAGGGCAAAGAGCGTAGATACGCAGTATTTT
CASSRRAKSVDTQYF
>NA|TRBV18|TRBJ2-1|NA
TGTGCCAGCTCACCACCGAAGATTTCGACCTACAATGAGCAGTTCTTC
CASSPPKISTYNEQFF
>NA|TRBV29-1|TRBJ2-3|NA
TGCAGCGTTGAAAAAGGACAGACAGATACGCAGTATTTT
CSVEKGQTDTQYF
>NA|TRBV6-4|TRBJ2-2|NA
TGTGCCAGCAGACTAGGGCCGAACACCGGGGAGCTGTTTTTT
CASRLGPNTGELFF
>once|TRBV7-2|TRBJ1-1|TRBD1
TGTGCCAGCGAAGGGACAGGGTTTGTGAGCACTGAAGCTTTCTTT
CASEGTGFVSTEAFF
>NA|TRBV2|TRBJ1-5|TRBD1
TGTGCCAGCAGTGAAGTAGGCACAGGGGTTCAGCCCCAGCATTTT
CASSEVGTGVQPQHF
>NA|TRBV7-9|TRBJ2-5|NA
TGTGCCAGCAGCTTAAGGGTGGAGACCCAGTACTTC
CASSLRVETQYF
>NA|TRBV4-1|TRBJ1-3|NA
TGCGCCAGCAGCCAAGAGGGGAGGCCGGTAGGTGGAAACACCATATATTTT
CASSQEGRPVGGNTIYF
>NA|TRBV6-5|TRBJ1-4|TRBD1
TGTGCCAGCAGCCCAGGACAGGGCCGGGGAAAACTGTTTTTT
CASSPGQGRGKLFF
>NA|TRBV5-1|TRBJ1-1|NA
TGCGCCAGCAGCTTGGAGGCCTTCACTGAAGCTTTCTTT
CASSLEAFTEAFF
>few|TRBV6-6|TRBJ1-2|NA
TGTGCCAGCAGCTCAGACTCCTCCTATGGCTACACCTTC
CASSSDSSYGYTF
>NA|TRBV7-2|TRBJ2-2|TRBD1
TGTGCCAGCAGCGCACGACAGGGGGCGAACACCGGGGAGCTGTTTTTT
CASSARQGANTGELFF
>NA|TRBV25-1|TRBJ2-5|TRBD1
TGTGCCAGCAGTGCCAGGGGGCGCGAGACCCAGTACTTC
CASSARGRETQYF
>NA|TRBV5-1|TRBJ2-1|TRBD1
TGCGCCAGCAGCCTTGACAGGGCGATCGGCGGGCAGTTCTTC
CASSLDRAIGGQFF
>NA|TRBV4-2|TRBJ2-1|NA
TGTGCCAGCAGCCCGGAGGGACCGATGATAACGAGCTCCTACAATGAGCAGTTCTTC
CASSPEGPMITSSYNEQFF
>once|TRBV6-1|TRBJ1-5|NA
TGTGCCAGCAGTGTAGGAGTGGGTAACGGCAATCAGCCCCAGCATTTT
CASSVGVGNGNQPQHF
>NA|TRBV14|TRBJ2-1|TRBD2
TGTGCCAGCAGTGTGACTAGCGGGAGGGCCTATGAGCAGTTCTTC
CASSVTSGRAYEQFF
>NA|TRBV4-1|TRBJ2-5|NA
TGCGCCAGCAGCTTCCGGGAGTGGCAAGAGACCCAGTACTTC
CASSFREWQETQYF
>NA|TRBV20-1|TRBJ1-2|TRBD1
TGCAGTGCTAGTGGGACAGGCGGCCATGGCTACACCTTC
CSASGTGGHGYTF
>NA|TRBV27|TRBJ1-1|NA
TGTGCCAGCAGTCCCTTCCAAGGATCTGAAGCTTTCTTT
CASSPFQGSEAFF
>NA|TRBV5-5|TRBJ2-7|TRBD2
TGTGCCAGCAGGCCCGGACGTCAGGGACTAGGGGGTGACGAGCAGTACTTC
CASRPGRQGLGGDEQYF
>NA|TRBV2|TRBJ2-1|NA
TGTGCCAGCGAAGCTTCAGTTTCCTCCTACAATGAGCAGTTCTTC
CASEASVSSYNEQFF
>NA|TRBV6-5|TRBJ1-1|NA
TGTGCCAGCAGTTACCCCCAAAGAGGAAACACTGAAGCTTTCTTT
CASSYPQRGNTEAFF
>many|TRBV6-4|TRBJ2-1|NA
TGTGCCAGCAGTGGAGAGGGTCTGAATGAGCAGTTCTTC
CASSGEGLNEQFF
>NA|TRBV5-1|TRBJ1-3|NA
TGCGCCAGCAGCTTGGACGGGACAACTGGAAACACCATATATTTT
CASSLDGTTGNTIYF
>NA|TRBV2|TRBJ2-5|NA
TGTGCCAGCAGTGATTACAGGGAGGAGACCCAGTACTTC
CASSDYREETQYF
>NA|TRBV6-1|TRBJ2-2|NA
TGTGCCAGCAGTGAAGCAGGCAAATGGGTGACCGGGGAGCTGTTTTTT
CASSEAGKWVTGELFF
>NA|TRBV30|TRBJ1-1|NA
TGTGCCTGGAGACTACTCAAGGGTAGGAACACTGAAGCTTTCTTT
CAWRLLKGRNTEAFF
>NA|TRBV18|TRBJ1-2|TRBD1
TGTGCCAGCTCCCAGGACAGGGCTAACTATGGCTACACCTTC
CASSQDRANYGYTF
>NA|TRBV28|TRBJ2-7|TRBD1
TGTGCCAGCAGTTTCATACAGGGGTTGGTCTCTTACGAGCAGTACTTT
CASSFIQGLVSYEQYF